This T cell receptor beta chain was captured by sequencing in a study of T cells in Graves' hyperthyroidism and ophthalmopathy (dated by TCRdb to between 2018 and 2021). As for the study more broadly: Peripheral blood samples were taken at initial diagnosis, before any treatment was given. A discovery cohort of 95 to 100 patients, 43 with Graves' ophthalmopathy and 55 to 60 with stable Graves' hyperthyroidism, was used to find distinguishing TCR V-J signatures. An independent validation cohort of about 19 hyperthyroidism patients and 17 patients who later progressed to ophthalmopathy tested prospective prediction of ophthalmopathy. For training and testing, the 80 to 100 patients in the discovery cohort were randomly divided in a 7:3 ratio. In six Graves' hyperthyroidism patients, the study also compared T-cell repertoires from thyroid tissue with T-cell repertoires from blood. After sampling, hyperthyroidism patients received methimazole starting at 30 mg daily, and ophthalmopathy patients received high-dose intravenous methylprednisolone. The paper reports TCR Vbeta CDR3 sequencing of approximately 140 peripheral blood samples: fewer than 50 ophthalmopathy, fewer than 80 hyperthyroidism and approximately 17 progressor patients. Broader findings and caveats from the paper: Blood samples also contained most of the expanded thyroid clonotypes (frequency above 0.001), which suggests that blood repertoires may reflect thyroid immune responses. In validation, progression to ophthalmopathy was predicted by the model with 70.59% sensitivity and 72.22% specificity, a median of around 5.9 months before onset. No statistical method was used to fix the sample size in advance, and group allocation was not hidden from the investigators. A 13 V-J signature model separated ophthalmopathy from stable hyperthyroidism, with about 90% sensitivity and roughly 84% specificity in cross-validation and 80%/75% in testing.

Note on this clonotype: The target of this receptor is not known. Nothing much larger sits one base from this clone, and base qualities are not available.

Moderately to severely active disease, a Clinical Activity Score of at least 3, a NOSPECS grade of at least 4, and a duration under 3 months were present in ophthalmopathy patients. The study excluded patients with uncontrolled infections, other autoimmune diseases, pregnancy or lactation. Clinical symptoms, serum thyroxine and TRAb, thyroid ultrasound, and orbital computed tomography formed the basis for the diagnoses. PBMCs were separated from roughly 10 ml of fresh peripheral blood using Ficoll-Paque density gradient centrifugation. Trizol reagent was used to extract total RNA, and RNA quality was then checked on an Agilent 2100 Bioanalyzer. TCR beta CDR3 regions were amplified from RNA transcripts. The first round of RT-PCR for the TCR CDR3 was performed with the HTBI primer set and the Qiagen OneStep RT-PCR kit. A second multiplex PCR round built the libraries, followed by size selection and purification. Paired-end sequencing of the libraries was performed with 100 bp reads on an Illumina HiSeq2000. The paper's data handling went like this. SOAPnuke was used to process the raw data, removing reads that contained adapters or uncalled bases, had a mean Phred below 15, or lacked an exact match to the constant primer or identifier. High-quality paired reads were merged with COPE v1.2.5, and unique nucleotide sequences were defined as clonotypes. MiTCR v1.1 was used to align the clonotypes against IMGT TRBV, TRBD and TRBJ reference segments. Analysis was restricted to V-J combinations with a frequency above 0.0001, which covered roughly 99% of repertoires. A TCS score was defined as the ratio between F50 (clonal expansion) and ExV (chaos), using BLOSUM62-based TCRdist between CDR3 peptides within each V-J. Welch's t-statistics and random forest reduced around 520 V-J features to around 14, which were used in a naive Bayes classifier (R e1071). TCRdb reran the public reads through fastp at Q25 and MiXCR, keeping productive beta chains. Rows with a matching CDR3 protein are joined into one entry that keeps the most common DNA and genes. The V and J calls, along with clone size, are taken from TCRdb and not from the paper's own processing. This sample comprises about 640,000 distinct CDR3 sequences, around 20% of them detected only once. 34% of the sample is held by the ten biggest clonotypes.

Sequences MNHNS (CDR1) and SASEGT (CDR2) are obtained from the germline V gene. The CDR3 measures 13 amino acids from cysteine to phenylalanine. Here the CDR3 DNA is all that survives: 39 bases in frame from base 1. V was cut back by 7 bases and J by 12 bases, leaving a gap of 19 bases between them. Sequencing was done on a sample of blood. This TCR was sampled from a man younger than 45 with Graves' ophthalmopathy. The sequence joins TRBV6-1 to TRBJ2-1; matching of 6 bases hints at TRBD2 as the D gene. The nucleotides are TGTGCCAGCAACTCAGGTCCGCGGGACGGGCAGTTCTTC. Its protein is CASNSGPRDGQFF.